Included here is one T cell receptor (beta chain) sequence, with context. Its antigen is unidentified. These data come from a study of blood T cells in healthy people across ages. Study context: In model experiments, template switching was able to capture about one barcoded beta molecule for every two T cells that were present.

General study findings and limits: Observed TCR beta diversity per million T cells went down as age went up. This fall followed a roughly linear course with age.

Around 10 milliliters was the volume of peripheral blood drawn from each donor. A second PCR of about 7 to 12 cycles used a sample-barcoded 5' primer and a J-beta primer mix. TCRdb called the 5' RACE reads again in MiXCR, with one record for every CDR3 protein. The profile shows over 1,200,000 distinct CDR3 sequences, approximately 59% of them singletons. Germline CDR1 is SNHLY and CDR2 is FYNNEI. This CDR3 comprises 11 residues. V was pared by 9 bases and J by 11 bases, with 8 bases of the junction left unmatched. The TCR sequence derives from a man between 18 and 35 years old in good health. The J gene is TRBJ1-1, the V gene TRBV2; 8 bases fit TRBD1. The source material was blood. The CDR3: CARTIQGEAFF. CDR3 nucleotides: TGTGCCAGGACTATACAGGGGGAGGCTTTCTTT.